These T cell receptor beta chains were read from a single sample in a study of monozygotic twins with inflammatory bowel disease. TCRdb processed the 5' RACE reads again and assigns one entry to each CDR3 protein, with no DNA. This table holds approximately 400,000 distinct CDR3 sequences. Sequencing was carried out using blood. The receptor source for this set is a human donor with ulcerative colitis or Crohn's disease, or a healthy co-twin of an affected twin (not recorded which). The CDR3 runs from the conserved cysteine through the conserved F or W. Fields, in order: V gene, J gene, CDR3 protein.

V gene: TRBV15; J gene: TRBJ1-6; CDR3 protein: CATSRERLSSNSPLHF
V gene: TRBV2; J gene: TRBJ1-6; CDR3 protein: CASSELVQGYSPLHF
V gene: TRBV4-3; J gene: TRBJ2-6; CDR3 protein: CASSQAKKGGSGANVLTF
V gene: TRBV5-1; J gene: TRBJ1-2; CDR3 protein: CASSLWVGGAQDGYTF
V gene: TRBV5-8; J gene: TRBJ2-7; CDR3 protein: CASSHRQGKSYEQYF
V gene: TRBV28; J gene: TRBJ2-7; CDR3 protein: CASTEIWTGRYEQYF
V gene: TRBV6-1; J gene: TRBJ1-1; CDR3 protein: CASGIRGSGVTAFF
V gene: TRBV30; J gene: TRBJ2-5; CDR3 protein: CACAPGRETQYF
V gene: TRBV4-1; J gene: TRBJ2-7; CDR3 protein: CASSQGLGEEQYF
V gene: TRBV20-1; J gene: TRBJ2-7; CDR3 protein: CSAGTRDLFFEQYF
V gene: TRBV2; J gene: TRBJ2-7; CDR3 protein: CASRATGHSYEQYF
V gene: TRBV27; J gene: TRBJ2-7; CDR3 protein: CASSLKEGYEQYF
V gene: TRBV6-5; J gene: TRBJ2-1; CDR3 protein: CASSYSGAGFYNEQFF
V gene: TRBV4-1; J gene: TRBJ2-7; CDR3 protein: CASSQELAGSYEQYF
V gene: TRBV27; J gene: TRBJ1-4; CDR3 protein: CASSQGLINEKLFF
V gene: TRBV14; J gene: TRBJ2-5; CDR3 protein: CASSQDWGGWETQYF
V gene: TRBV20-1; J gene: TRBJ2-1; CDR3 protein: CSATTTSGTANEQFF
V gene: TRBV2; J gene: TRBJ2-1; CDR3 protein: CASTSGRSLNEQFF
V gene: TRBV28; J gene: TRBJ2-5; CDR3 protein: CASSPLYRDRGRETQYF
V gene: TRBV19; J gene: TRBJ1-1; CDR3 protein: CASRITGTFNTEAFF
V gene: TRBV3-1; J gene: TRBJ2-2; CDR3 protein: CASSPIQGNTGELFF
V gene: TRBV6-5; J gene: TRBJ1-1; CDR3 protein: CASSYSGQGAEAFF